These 25 T cell receptor beta chains were all obtained from the same sample, sequenced in a study of shared clonotypes between healthy human individuals. Generated by immunoSEQ multiplex PCR, the TCRdb table keeps only in-frame clones and is missing some. The sample yields about 2.5 million clones, roughly 90% seen once. Sequencing was performed on naive CD4+ T cells from PBMCs. As for subset: CD45RA+ positively selected. The source of these receptors is a man between 18 and 35 years old in good health. Some clones in this sample may be carry-over from other donors' samples.

This chain uses TRBV5-1 with TRBJ1-2; 9 bases map to TRBD1. CDR3 size: 15 residues. Trimming removed 4 bases from V and 0 bases from J; junction bases left unmatched: 4. CDR1 is SGHRS, CDR2 YFSETQ, per germline. In DNA, the CDR3 is TGCGCCAGCAGCCCCTGGACAGGGGCTAACTATGGCTACACCTTC. Translated: CASSPWTGANYGYTF.

The rearrangement joins TRBV7-6 to TRBJ2-7; maybe TRBD1 (7 bases). This CDR3 spans 15 amino acids. Between the trimmed V and J ends, which lost 1 base and 4 bases, there was a span of 14 bases. Germline V gene lookup returns CDR1 SGHVS and CDR2 FNYEAQ. The DNA of the CDR3 is TGTGCCAGCAGCTTAGAGGCAGGGGGGACGTACGAGCAGTACTTC. Amino acid sequence: CASSLEAGGTYEQYF.

This clone showed up just a few times. V and J are TRBV5-6 and TRBJ1-5; a weak D match, TRBD1 (6 bases). The germline V and J ends were trimmed by 4 bases and 0 bases, with 11 bases remaining between them. The germline V gene has CDR1 SGHDT and CDR2 YYEEEE. There are 15 residues in the CDR3. The CDR3 DNA is TGTGCCAGCAGCCGTGCAGGGGATAGCAATCAGCCCCAGCATTTT. Its protein product is CASSRAGDSNQPQHF.

This chain uses TRBV21-1 with TRBJ2-5; the table's TRBD2 call for D was not verified on the DNA. TRBV21-1 is tagged as a pseudogene. The CDR3 is made up of 17 amino acids. CDR3 loop: CASSKVGLAGVGETQYF. The CDR3 region has the DNA TGTGCCAGCAGCAAAGTTGGACTAGCGGGAGTGGGGGAGACCCAGTACTTC.

This clone was seen only once. The V call is TRBV5-1, the J call TRBJ2-1, with D perhaps TRBD1 (6 bases). Trimming removed 2 bases at V and 4 bases at J, with 19 bases between. There are 17 residues in the CDR3. CDR1 and CDR2 (germline): SGHRS, YFSETQ. CDR3 in DNA: TGCGCCAGCAGCTTAAGGGGACAAGAAGACCAGTACAATGAGCAGTTCTTC. This gives the protein CASSLRGQEDQYNEQFF.

V usage is TRBV5-1 and J usage is TRBJ1-2; a possible D gene is TRBD1 (5 bases). CDR3 size: 13 residues. V was cut by 5 bases and J by 6 bases, with 14 bases left in between. Germline V CDR1 and CDR2: SGHRS, YFSETQ. The CDR3 nucleotides are TGCGCCAGCAGTGGCCAGGGAGTAGATGGCTACACCTTC. Amino acid sequence: CASSGQGVDGYTF.

This clone has just one count. The genes are TRBV5-8 and TRBJ1-1; D unresolved. The CDR3 sequence is 11 residues long. V was cut by 0 bases and J by 11 bases, with 8 bases left in between. Per the germline V gene, CDR1 is SGHTS and CDR2 is YDEGEE. As DNA, the CDR3 is TGTGCCAGCAGCTTGGCGGGATCGGCTTTCTTT. Its translation: CASSLAGSAFF.

This chain connects TRBV30 to TRBJ2-7; TRBD2 agrees at 9 bases. The CDR3 spans 16 residues. Germline V gives CDR1 GTSNPN, CDR2 SVGIG (reference sequence). V was clipped by 0 bases and J by 4 bases; unmatched bases: 10. The CDR3 DNA follows: TGTGCCTGGAGTGTTTTTGAGCGGGAGGTCAATTACGAGCAGTACTTC. This translates into CAWSVFEREVNYEQYF.

This clone was found a few times. The V gene is TRBV13, the J gene TRBJ2-3; 9 bases are shared with TRBD1. The V and J ends lost 2 bases and 3 bases, in that order; junction bases with no gene match: 12. The CDR3 covers 18 residues. CDR1 PRHDT and CDR2 FYEKMQ come from the germline V gene (reference sequence). DNA of the CDR3: TGTGCCAGCAGCTTAACCGGGACAGGGCCGAGTGGGACAGATACGCAGTATTTT. This sequence encodes CASSLTGTGPSGTDTQYF.

V usage is TRBV7-2 and J usage is TRBJ2-2; TRBD1 or TRBD2 may be the D gene (5 bases each). The ends were cut back, 3 bases at V and 4 bases at J, with 24 bases in the middle. Germline CDR1 reads SGHTA; CDR2 reads FQGNSA. This CDR3 has 19 residues. In DNA form, the CDR3 reads TGTGCCAGCAGCTTCCTAAAAAAGAGGGGTCAGGGTTTCACCGGGGAGCTGTTTTTT. Translation: CASSFLKKRGQGFTGELFF. Drawing the rest from reference TRBV7-2 and TRBJ2-2, the complete variable domain is GAGVSQSPSNKVTEKGKDVELRCDPISGHTALYWYRQSLGQGLEFLIYFQGNSAPDKSGLPSDRFSAERTGGSVSTLTIQRTQQEDSAVYLCASSFLKKRGQGFTGELFFGEGSRLTVL.

The rearrangement joins TRBV7-2 to TRBJ1-1; perhaps TRBD1 as D (5 bases). Per germline, CDR1 SGHTA and CDR2 FQGNSA. V lost 7 bases, J lost 0 bases, and 9 bases lay in between. The CDR3 totals 13 residues. The CDR3 loop reads CASTGQMNTEAFF. The DNA for the CDR3 is TGTGCCAGCACCGGACAAATGAACACTGAAGCTTTCTTT. Combining the CDR3 with reference TRBV7-2 and TRBJ1-1 gives the whole variable domain GAGVSQSPSNKVTEKGKDVELRCDPISGHTALYWYRQSLGQGLEFLIYFQGNSAPDKSGLPSDRFSAERTGGSVSTLTIQRTQQEDSAVYLCASTGQMNTEAFFGQGTRLTVV.

CDR3 protein: CAISSGRSSYEQYF. In DNA, the CDR3 is TGTGCCATCAGTTCAGGGAGGTCATCCTACGAGCAGTACTTC. The V and J genes are TRBV10-3 and TRBJ2-7; TRBD2 is a possible D gene (6 bases). Germline V gene lookup returns CDR1 ENHRY and CDR2 SYGVKD. V dropped 5 bases and J dropped 1 base, with 12 bases sitting between them. CDR3 size: 14 residues.

The chain combines TRBV5-1 with TRBJ2-5; 8 bases line up with TRBD1. CDR3 size: 15 residues. With 0 bases clipped from V and 7 bases from J, the junction kept 8 bases outside the gene matches. CDR1 and CDR2 from the germline V gene are SGHRS and YFSETQ. The CDR3 sequence is CASSLASGQVGTQYF. In DNA form, the CDR3 reads TGCGCCAGCAGCTTGGCCTCGGGACAGGTCGGGACCCAGTACTTC.

The chain links TRBV4-1 to TRBJ2-1, with D possibly matching TRBD2 (7 bases). V lost 6 bases and J lost 7, with 16 bases in between. The CDR3 sequence is 14 residues long. Germline CDR1 and CDR2: MGHRA and YSYEKL. In nucleotides, the CDR3 is TGCGCCAGCAGGCCACCGGGGGGCGGGAATGAGCAGTTCTTC. Translating gives CASRPPGGGNEQFF.

The V call is TRBV2, the J call TRBJ2-7; D is ambiguous. V lost 4 bases to trimming and J lost 3 bases, with 7 bases between them. Germline CDR1 reads SNHLY; CDR2 reads FYNNEI. CDR3 size: 12 residues. The CDR3 reads CASSAVYYEQYF. CDR3 DNA: TGTGCCAGCAGTGCTGTTTACTACGAGCAGTACTTC.

This chain joins TRBV29-1 and TRBJ2-7; no clear D. This CDR3 has 13 residues. Trimming cost V 4 bases and J 0 bases, with 10 bases left between them. The V gene's germline CDR1 is SQVTM and CDR2 ANQGSEA. For the CDR3, the DNA is TGCAGCGTTGTTCGGCAAAGCTCCTACGAGCAGTACTTC. It translates to CSVVRQSSYEQYF.

The J gene is TRBJ2-3, the V gene TRBV9; TRBD2 agrees at 14 bases. V was clipped by 1 base and J by 6 bases; unmatched bases: 13. CDR1 is SGDLS, CDR2 YYNGEE, per germline. The length of the CDR3 is 19 residues. The CDR3 coding sequence is TGTGCCAGCAGCGTAACGTCCGGGACTAGCGGGAGAGGGAGCGATACGCAGTATTTT. Translated, it gives CASSVTSGTSGRGSDTQYF.

V usage is TRBV9 and J usage is TRBJ1-1, with a tentative D call TRBD1 (6 bases). The CDR3 length is 14 residues. Between the trimmed V and J ends, which lost 6 bases and 1 base, there was a span of 13 bases. Germline-derived CDR1 and CDR2 are SGDLS and YYNGEE. The CDR3 spells CASNQGHSNTEAFF. In DNA form, the CDR3 reads TGTGCCAGCAATCAGGGGCATTCGAACACTGAAGCTTTCTTT.

Points on this clone: Other DNA sequences within the sample encode an identical CDR3. The chain joins TRBV6-5 to TRBJ1-1; a weak D match, TRBD1 (6 bases). Germline values: CDR1 MNHEY, CDR2 SVGAGI. The CDR3 has 13 amino acids. The germline V and J ends were trimmed by 6 bases and 1 base, with 9 bases remaining between them. DNA for the CDR3: TGTGCCAGCAGCAGGGGAAGGAACACTGAAGCTTTCTTT. Amino acids: CASSRGRNTEAFF.

The V gene is TRBV30, the J gene TRBJ2-5, with D perhaps TRBD2 (6 bases). The J call is doubtful: the DNA matches TRBJ2-7 better. The CDR3 runs 14 residues. Germline loops: CDR1 GTSNPN, CDR2 SVGIG (reference sequence). The CDR3 DNA follows: TGTGCCTGGGTGGGACTTCACAGCTCCTACGAGCAGTACTTC. It is translated as CAWVGLHSSYEQYF.

The count of this clone is one. Here the CDR3 reads CASSLGQGRNTEAFF. CDR3 sequence (DNA): TGTGCCAGCAGTCTTGGACAGGGAAGGAACACTGAAGCTTTCTTT. The chain uses TRBV6-1 and TRBJ1-1; TRBD1 agrees at 8 bases. J lost 1 base, V lost 5 bases, and 6 bases had no gene match. This CDR3 contains 15 residues. The germline V gene encodes CDR1 MNHNS and CDR2 SASEGT.

The chain joins TRBV29-1 to TRBJ1-3; no firm D call. Germline V CDR1 and CDR2: SQVTM, ANQGSEA. The CDR3 has 12 amino acids. Trimming removed 7 bases at V and 2 bases at J, with 9 bases between. The CDR3 protein is CSADGAGNTIYF. In nucleotides, the CDR3 is TGCAGCGCCGATGGGGCTGGAAACACCATATATTTT.

This chain joins TRBV7-9 and TRBJ2-7; TRBD2 matches at 14 bases. CDR3 length: 14 residues. V trimming: 5 bases; J trimming: 5 bases; junction bases outside the gene matches: 2. The germline V gene encodes CDR1 SEHNR and CDR2 FQNEAQ (reference sequence). CDR3 in amino acids: CASSQGLAGDEQYF. The CDR3 DNA reads as TGTGCCAGCAGCCAGGGACTAGCGGGAGACGAGCAGTACTTC.

The genes are TRBV30 and TRBJ1-2; 10 bases fit TRBD1. V gave up 2 bases and J gave up 4 bases; unmatched junction bases: 4. The germline V gene has CDR1 GTSNPN and CDR2 SVGIG (reference sequence). The CDR3 runs to 14 residues. CDR3 nucleotide sequence: TGTGCCTGGAGTTCGGGGACAGGGGCCTATGGCTACACCTTC. Residues: CAWSSGTGAYGYTF.

The chain couples TRBV18 to TRBJ1-3; TRBD1 might be the D (5 bases). Trimming left V 3 bases short and J 10 bases short, with 28 bases between. The V gene's germline CDR1 is KGHSH and CDR2 LQKENI. The CDR3 sequence is 18 residues long. The CDR3, as DNA: TGTGCCAGCTCACCGCCCCCCTGGAGGGACCCATCCCGGGGGACCATATATTTT. This translates into CASSPPPWRDPSRGTIYF.